Following are 18 T cell receptor beta chains from one sample sequenced in a study of blood T cell repertoires in COVID-19. The method was immunoSEQ multiplex PCR; TCRdb's version includes in-frame clones alone and lacks a portion of them. Found here are some 170,000 clones, around 73% of them singletons; the top ten hold about 18%. The sequenced sample consisted of PBMCs or T cells enriched from blood (not recorded which). These receptors came from a woman aged 45-60 years who had recovered from COVID-19.

The chain joins TRBV2 to TRBJ1-1; D remains unclear. This CDR3 contains 13 residues. Germline CDR1 SNHLY, CDR2 FYNNEI. The V and J ends lost 4 bases and 1 base respectively, with 7 bases between them. The CDR3 sequence is CASSGPGNTEAFF. DNA for the CDR3: TGTGCCAGCAGTGGTCCCGGGAACACTGAAGCTTTCTTT.

V gene TRBV5-5 combines with J gene TRBJ2-2; possible D gene TRBD2, 7 bases. The V end was cut by 0 bases, the J end by 4 bases, with 22 bases between. The CDR3 is 19 amino acids. CDR1 is SGHKS, CDR2 YYEKEE, per germline (reference sequence). The CDR3, as DNA: TGTGCCAGCAGCTTGGTCCCAGGGAGGGGGATCGCTTCCACCGGGGAGCTGTTTTTT. Its protein is CASSLVPGRGIASTGELFF.

The chain carries TRBV3-1 (or the pseudogene TRBV3-2) and TRBJ2-7; TRBD1 might be the D (6 bases). Looked up from germline, CDR1 is LGHDT and CDR2 is YNNKEL (reference sequence). This CDR3 comprises 16 residues. Between the trimmed V and J ends, which lost 5 bases and 0 bases, there was a span of 17 bases. CDR3 sequence reads: CASSSPGTFSSYEQYF. The CDR3 bases are TGTGCCAGCAGCTCCCCCGGGACATTTAGCTCCTACGAGCAGTACTTC.

This clone was counted a single time. The V gene is TRBV4-2, the J gene TRBJ2-3; TRBD1 might be the D (6 bases). Trimming shortened V by 0 bases and J by 1 base, and 8 bases separated the two germline ends. The CDR3 runs to 15 residues. The germline V gene encodes CDR1 LGHNA and CDR2 YNFKEQ. The CDR3 region has the DNA TGTGCCAGCAGCCAAGAATGGACAGGCACAGATACGCAGTATTTT. Amino acid sequence: CASSQEWTGTDTQYF.

The chain couples TRBV30 to TRBJ2-7; 7 bases are a match to TRBD2. CDR1 and CDR2 (germline): GTSNPN, SVGIG (reference sequence). Germline trimming cut 4 bases from V and 0 bases from J; bases unmatched to any gene: 6. CDR3 length: 14 amino acids. DNA for the CDR3: TGTGCCTGGAAGGGGCTAGCGGACTCCTACGAGCAGTACTTC. Encoded protein: CAWKGLADSYEQYF.

CDR3 in amino acids: CASSRDGGRGREQYF. For the CDR3, the DNA is TGTGCCAGCAGCCGCGACGGGGGAAGGGGACGCGAGCAGTACTTC. The chain recombines TRBV3-1 (or the pseudogene TRBV3-2) with TRBJ2-7, with a weak D call TRBD2 (6 bases). Trimming left V 4 bases short and J 6 bases short, with 19 bases between. The CDR3 runs to 15 residues. Per germline, CDR1 LGHDT and CDR2 YNNKEL (reference sequence).

V gene TRBV9 combines with J gene TRBJ2-5; TRBD2 is a possible D gene (6 bases). V was shortened by 10 bases and J by 10 bases, with 23 bases between the two germline ends. The germline CDR1 and CDR2 sequences are SGDLS and YYNGEE. The CDR3 totals 13 residues. This CDR3 reads CASAASVPGGQYF. The CDR3 DNA reads TGTGCCTCCGCGGCTAGCGTACCCGGGGGCCAGTACTTC.

The V call is TRBV7-6, the J call TRBJ2-7; TRBD2 agrees at 8 bases. The CDR3 extends over 16 amino acids. Looked up from germline, CDR1 is SGHVS and CDR2 is FNYEAQ. Trimming cost V 5 bases and J 5 bases; bases outside gene matches: 14. The CDR3 DNA is TGTGCCAGCAGCCCAAGGCTTGCGGGAGGAAGCGACGAGCAGTACTTC. Amino acid sequence: CASSPRLAGGSDEQYF.

V gene TRBV5-1 combines with J gene TRBJ1-1; 7 bases are a match to TRBD1. With 2 bases clipped from V and 3 bases from J, the junction kept 1 base outside the gene matches. The CDR3 extends over 13 amino acids. Germline V gene sequence: CDR1 SGHRS, CDR2 YFSETQ. CDR3 coding DNA: TGCGCCAGCAGCTTCCAGGGGGACACTGAAGCTTTCTTT. This gives the protein CASSFQGDTEAFF.

Points on this clone: In the same sample, other DNA sequences code for this CDR3. The chain joins TRBV28 to TRBJ1-1, with 7 bases fitting TRBD1. Trimming at V came to 3 bases and at J to 4 bases, leaving 5 bases not matched to a gene. Germline values: CDR1 MDHEN, CDR2 SYDVKM. The CDR3 totals 14 residues. This CDR3 reads CASSLQGGLTEAFF. For the CDR3, the DNA is TGTGCCAGCAGTTTGCAGGGGGGCCTCACTGAAGCTTTCTTT.

This chain joins TRBV5-8 and TRBJ1-4; tentatively, D is TRBD1 (5 bases). Germline V lookup: CDR1 SGHTS, CDR2 YDEGEE. CDR3 length equals 15 residues. V shed 2 bases and J shed 5 bases, with 13 bases lying between them. The CDR3, as DNA: TGTGCCAGCAGCTTCACAGGCCAGAGGAATGAAAAACTGTTTTTT. Its translation is CASSFTGQRNEKLFF. Combining the CDR3 with reference TRBV5-8 and TRBJ1-4 gives the whole variable domain EAGVTQSPTHLIKTRGQQATLRCSPISGHTSVYWYQQALGLGLQFLLWYDEGEERNRGNFPPRFSGRQFPNYSSELNVNALELEDSALYLCASSFTGQRNEKLFFGSGTQLSVL.

In its sample, this clone was seen once. The chain recombines TRBV28 with TRBJ2-1; 11 positions agree with TRBD2. Trimming at V came to 4 bases and at J to 4 bases, leaving 6 bases not matched to a gene. This CDR3 is 16 amino acids long. Germline V gene sequence: CDR1 MDHEN, CDR2 SYDVKM. In DNA form, the CDR3 reads TGTGCCAGCAGTTACACTACTAGCGGGAGTTACAATGAGCAGTTCTTC. This sequence encodes CASSYTTSGSYNEQFF.

The chain couples TRBV28 to TRBJ2-5; TRBD1 matches at 10 bases. The CDR3 is 16 residues long. J gave up 5 bases and V 6 bases, and 12 bases lay outside the gene matches. Germline CDR1 reads MDHEN; CDR2 reads SYDVKM. This CDR3 is CASSGPGTGVGETQYF. The CDR3 DNA reads as TGTGCCAGCAGCGGTCCCGGGACAGGGGTGGGGGAGACCCAGTACTTC.

This clone appeared a few times. The chain carries TRBV5-1 and TRBJ1-1; 7 nucleotides align to TRBD1. V shed 1 base, J shed 0 bases, and the junction held 18 bases outside the gene matches. The germline V gene encodes CDR1 SGHRS and CDR2 YFSETQ. This CDR3 contains 20 residues. For the CDR3, the DNA is TGCGCCAGCAGCTTGCTTCCCCCTGGAGGTCGACAGGGCATGAACACTGAAGCTTTCTTT. Its protein is CASSLLPPGGRQGMNTEAFF. Full variable domain (outside the CDR3, taken from reference TRBV5-1 and TRBJ1-1): KAGVTQTPRYLIKTRGQQVTLSCSPISGHRSVSWYQQTPGQGLQFLFEYFSETQRNKGNFPGRFSGRQFSNSRSEMNVSTLELGDSALYLCASSLLPPGGRQGMNTEAFFGQGTRLTVV.

Written as DNA, the CDR3 is TGTGCCAGCAGCTTAGGGGAGGGCCACTATGGCTACACCTTC. Translating it yields CASSLGEGHYGYTF. The chain employs TRBV7-2 and TRBJ1-2; D unclear. From germline, CDR1 is SGHTA and CDR2 FQGNSA. V was shortened by 1 base and J by 3 bases, with 9 bases between the two germline ends. CDR3 length: 14 residues.

The chain employs TRBV7-2 and TRBJ2-1, with TRBD2 identical over 10 bases. Germline V gene sequence: CDR1 SGHTA, CDR2 FQGNSA. The CDR3 length is 15 residues. Unmatched junction bases numbered 6, after V lost 3 bases and J lost 7 bases. CDR3 loop: CASSLSGRGMNEQFF. In nucleotides, the CDR3 is TGTGCCAGCAGCTTGAGCGGGAGGGGGATGAATGAGCAGTTCTTC. The variable domain in full, with the rest retrieved from reference TRBV7-2 and TRBJ2-1, is GAGVSQSPSNKVTEKGKDVELRCDPISGHTALYWYRQSLGQGLEFLIYFQGNSAPDKSGLPSDRFSAERTGGSVSTLTIQRTQQEDSAVYLCASSLSGRGMNEQFFGPGTRLTVL.

The V gene is TRBV12-3 or TRBV12-4, the J gene TRBJ2-1; D not certain. The ends were cut back, 3 bases at V and 6 bases at J, with 6 bases in the middle. The CDR3 loop spans 12 amino acids. CDR3 in DNA: TGTGCCAGCAGTTTTGGCGGCAATGAGCAGTTCTTC. Residues: CASSFGGNEQFF.

The V and J genes are TRBV10-3 and TRBJ2-3; TRBD2 is a possible D gene (6 bases). In germline, CDR1 is ENHRY, CDR2 SYGVKD. The CDR3 spans 16 residues. The V gene lost 2 bases and the J gene lost 2 bases, with 14 bases spanning the gap. CDR3 DNA: TGTGCCATCAGTGAGCCCCAGGGAGGTAACACAGATACGCAGTATTTT. Translation: CAISEPQGGNTDTQYF.